The entry below gives a single T cell receptor (beta chain) sequence along with its context. The data are from a study of CD8 T cells in Susac syndrome. Random-hexamer reverse transcription was applied to roughly 0.5 to 1 ug RNA. One entry per CDR3 protein results from TCRdb running MiXCR on the immunoSEQ multiplex PCR reads. The table lists 100,000 to 150,000 distinct CDR3 sequences, around 80% of them singletons. The CDR3 sequence is 17 residues long. With 5 bases removed from V and 6 bases from J, the gap between germline ends came to 23 bases. Germline-derived CDR1 and CDR2 are MNHEY and SMNVEV (reference sequence).

This TCR was sampled from a human donor with multiple sclerosis. Specimen: CD8+ T cells from PBMCs. The chain employs TRBV27 and TRBJ1-5, with D maybe TRBD1 (5 bases). The CDR3 DNA sequence: TGTGCCAGCAGTCCGTCTGGGGTCGGACACGGCAGTCAGCCCCAGCATTTT. Residues: CASSPSGVGHGSQPQHF.